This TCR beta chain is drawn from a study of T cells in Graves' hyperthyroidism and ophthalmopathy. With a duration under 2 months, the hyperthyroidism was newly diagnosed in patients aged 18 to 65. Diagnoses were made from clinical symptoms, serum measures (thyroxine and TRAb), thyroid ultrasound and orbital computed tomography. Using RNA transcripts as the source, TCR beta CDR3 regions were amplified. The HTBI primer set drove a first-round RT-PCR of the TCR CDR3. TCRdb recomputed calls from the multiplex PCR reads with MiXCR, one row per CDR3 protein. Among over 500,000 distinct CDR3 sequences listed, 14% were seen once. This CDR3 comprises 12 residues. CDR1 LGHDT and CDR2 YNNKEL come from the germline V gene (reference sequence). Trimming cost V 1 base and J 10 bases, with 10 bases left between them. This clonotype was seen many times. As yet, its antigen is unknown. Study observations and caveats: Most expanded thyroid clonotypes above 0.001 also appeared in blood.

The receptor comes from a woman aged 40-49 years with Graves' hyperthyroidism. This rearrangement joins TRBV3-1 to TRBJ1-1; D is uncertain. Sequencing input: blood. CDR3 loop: CASSQGGRPAFF. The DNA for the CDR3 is TGTGCCAGCAGCCAAGGAGGACGTCCAGCTTTCTTT. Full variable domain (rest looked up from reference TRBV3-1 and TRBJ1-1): DTAVSQTPKYLVTQMGNDKSIKCEQNLGHDTMYWYKQDSKKFLKIMFSYNNKELIINETVPNRFSPKSPDKAHLNLHINSLELGDSAVYFCASSQGGRPAFFGQGTRLTVV.